One and the same sample provided the 10 T cell receptor beta chains below, sequenced in a study of shared clonotypes between healthy human individuals. Some clones are missing from TCRdb's copy, which holds only in-frame ones; the method was immunoSEQ multiplex PCR. The table lists about 2.4 million clones, roughly 93% of them singletons. The material sequenced was naive CD4+ T cells from PBMCs. As to subset: CD45RA+ positively selected. These receptors originate from a man aged 18 to 30 in good health. Some clones in this sample may be carry-over from other donors' samples.

As regards this clone: The sample has other DNA sequences that encode this CDR3 too. CDR3 residues: CASSPPRGSTEAFF. Written as DNA, the CDR3 is TGTGCCAGCTCACCACCTCGGGGGTCCACTGAAGCTTTCTTT. The chain is built from TRBV18 and TRBJ1-1; D is perhaps TRBD1 (5 bases). Trimming took off 0 bases at V and 4 bases at J, with 9 bases between the two ends. CDR1 and CDR2 (germline): KGHSH, LQKENI. The CDR3 is made up of 14 amino acids.

This clone was seen a single time. The CDR3 DNA follows: TGCGCCAGCAGCTTGGATGACTCACAACCTCATTACTTC. It encodes CASSLDDSQPHYF. The rearrangement links TRBV5-1 to TRBJ2-7; unclear D gene. In germline, CDR1 is SGHRS, CDR2 YFSETQ. The V end was cut by 0 bases, the J end by 13 bases, with 17 bases between. This CDR3 has 13 amino acids.

V usage is TRBV19 and J usage is TRBJ1-2, with D perhaps matching TRBD1 (5 bases). Germline values: CDR1 LNHDA, CDR2 SQIVND (reference sequence). Trimming stripped 5 bases from V and 8 bases from J, with 24 bases between. The CDR3 is made up of 16 amino acids. CDR3 amino acids: CASSALSGRRLGGYTF. For the CDR3, the DNA is TGTGCCAGTAGTGCGTTATCGGGACGGCGTCTGGGAGGCTACACCTTC.

The chain links TRBV19 to TRBJ2-7, with 8 nucleotides matching TRBD2. The CDR3 contains 16 residues. Looked up from germline, CDR1 is LNHDA and CDR2 is SQIVND (reference sequence). V trimming: 4 bases; J trimming: 6 bases; junction bases outside the gene matches: 14. CDR3 bases: TGTGCCAGTAGTACACTCCCTACTAGCGGACGGGGCGAGCAGTACTTC. As protein: CASSTLPTSGRGEQYF.

A note on this clone: The sample holds other DNA sequences that translate to the same CDR3. The CDR3 loop is CAWSLGLAGGQETQYF. CDR3 DNA: TGTGCCTGGAGCCTGGGACTAGCGGGAGGACAAGAGACCCAGTACTTC. The gene calls are TRBV30 and TRBJ2-5; TRBD2 matches 15 bases. The CDR3 extends over 16 amino acids. Germline CDR1 and CDR2: GTSNPN and SVGIG (reference sequence). Losses at the gene ends were 3 bases for V and 2 bases for J; bases not matched to a gene: 4.

The J gene is TRBJ2-7, the V gene TRBV2, with TRBD2 identical over 7 bases. CDR1 SNHLY and CDR2 FYNNEI come from the germline V gene. CDR3 length equals 14 residues. With 6 bases clipped from V and 4 bases from J, the junction kept 9 bases outside the gene matches. CDR3 nucleotides: TGTGCCAGCAGGAAACCGGGAGGAAGATACGAGCAGTACTTC. Translated: CASRKPGGRYEQYF.

The chain has TRBV5-1 and TRBJ2-7, with 9 bases aligning to TRBD1. The J segment lost 12 bases and the V segment lost 0 bases, leaving 13 bases of the junction unmatched. The CDR3 runs to 15 residues. CDR1 is SGHRS and CDR2 is YFSETQ in the germline V gene. This CDR3 reads CASSLEGTGTGWWYF. As DNA, the CDR3 is TGCGCCAGCAGCTTGGAGGGGACCGGGACAGGGTGGTGGTACTTC.

This clone came up a few times. The V gene is TRBV7-2, the J gene TRBJ1-1, with 9 bases lining up with TRBD1. Germline V CDR1 and CDR2: SGHTA, FQGNSA. With V trimmed by 4 bases and J by 11 bases, 11 bases remained unmatched. The length of the CDR3 is 14 residues. Here the CDR3 DNA reads TGTGCCAGCAGCTCCACAGGGGGCGAGGTGAGCGCTTTCTTT. Amino acid sequence: CASSSTGGEVSAFF.

This chain uses TRBV19 with TRBJ1-4; the D is unclear. Trimming pared 3 bases from V and 6 bases from J, leaving 11 bases between. The CDR3 consists of 14 residues. CDR1 is LNHDA and CDR2 is SQIVND in the germline V gene (reference sequence). CDR3 in DNA: TGTGCCAGTAGTATCAACCCATCTTATGAAAAACTGTTTTTT. This sequence encodes CASSINPSYEKLFF.

The V gene is TRBV6-6, the J gene TRBJ2-7, with D perhaps matching TRBD1 (6 bases). Trimming took off 4 bases at V and 3 bases at J, with 16 bases between the two ends. The CDR3 runs to 15 residues. Germline assignment: CDR1 MNHNY and CDR2 SVGAGI (reference sequence). The DNA for the CDR3 is TGTGCCAGCAGTTCCACAGGACAGTCCCGCTACGAGCAGTACTTC. This translates into CASSSTGQSRYEQYF.